This is a list of T cell receptor beta chains from one sample in a study of vaccination and CD4 T cells after COVID-19. These receptors have no identified antigens. TCRdb re-analysed the PCR reads in MiXCR, keeping a single row per CDR3 protein. The table records fewer than 25,000 distinct CDR3 sequences, roughly 45% of them present only once. Sequenced: CD4+ T cells from blood, cultured in vitro. The receptor set was obtained from a human donor who had recovered from COVID-19. Each CDR3 is given with its conserved first and last residue. Fields, in order: D gene, J gene, V gene, clone size, CDR3 DNA, CDR3 protein. The D gene is left open where the match is weak. Size is omitted from some rows. Given values are once, few, many or a class for expanded clones.

D: .; J: TRBJ1-5; V: TRBV6-1; size: .; DNA: TGTGCCAGCATGTTCCGGGGAAATCAGCCCCAGCATTTT; CDR3: CASMFRGNQPQHF
D: TRBD1; J: TRBJ1-3; V: TRBV20-1; size: few; DNA: TGCAGTGCTCCAGGGGGCAACACCATATATTTT; CDR3: CSAPGGNTIYF
D: TRBD2; J: TRBJ2-3; V: TRBV20-1; size: .; DNA: TGCAGTGCTACTTTAGCGGGGGTCGGAGATACGCAGTATTTT; CDR3: CSATLAGVGDTQYF
D: TRBD1; J: TRBJ1-6; V: TRBV7-9; size: .; DNA: TGTGCCAGCAGCTTAAGGACAGGGGAAAATAATTCACCCCTCCACTTT; CDR3: CASSLRTGENNSPLHF
D: TRBD2; J: TRBJ2-4; V: TRBV28; size: .; DNA: TGTGCCAGCAGACGCGCAGGGGCTAGCGGGAGGGCCTGGAACATTCAGTACTTC; CDR3: CASRRAGASGRAWNIQYF
D: .; J: TRBJ1-5; V: TRBV24-1; size: few; DNA: TGTGCCACCAGTGACTCCCGGGGGGGCAATCAGCCCCAGCATTTT; CDR3: CATSDSRGGNQPQHF
D: TRBD1; J: TRBJ2-6; V: TRBV5-1; size: .; DNA: TGCGCCAGCAGCTTCGGGGGACAGGGAACGGGTGGGGCCAACGTCCTGACTTTC; CDR3: CASSFGGQGTGGANVLTF
D: .; J: TRBJ2-7; V: TRBV6-1; size: few; DNA: TGTGCCAGCAGTGAGGGTTCAAGCTCCTACGAGCAGTACTTC; CDR3: CASSEGSSSYEQYF
D: .; J: TRBJ1-3; V: TRBV29-1; size: once; DNA: TGCAGCGTTGGGACATTCCTCGGAAACACCATTTATTTT; CDR3: CSVGTFLGNTIYF
D: TRBD1; J: TRBJ1-1; V: TRBV4-1; size: .; DNA: TGCGCCAGCAGCCATGGGACAGGGGGCAGGAGACGCACTGAAGCTTTCTTT; CDR3: CASSHGTGGRRRTEAFF
D: TRBD2; J: TRBJ2-7; V: TRBV6-5; size: .; DNA: TGTGCCAGCAGTTACTCTTTAGCGGGGTCCTACGAGCAGTACTTC; CDR3: CASSYSLAGSYEQYF
D: TRBD2; J: TRBJ2-2; V: TRBV7-2; size: few; DNA: TGTGCCAGCAGCCCCCAGGGACTAGCGGGACGGACCGGGGAGCTGTTTTTT; CDR3: CASSPQGLAGRTGELFF
D: .; J: TRBJ1-1; V: TRBV7-9; size: few; DNA: TGTGCCAGCAGCTTAGCAGGGAACACTGAAGCTTTCTTT; CDR3: CASSLAGNTEAFF
D: TRBD2; J: TRBJ2-5; V: TRBV7-8; size: .; DNA: TGTGCCAGCAGCTTAGCAGGACTAGCGGAATCTCAGACCCAGTACTTC; CDR3: CASSLAGLAESQTQYF
D: TRBD2; J: TRBJ2-7; V: TRBV4-2; size: .; DNA: TGTGCCAGCAGCCAAGACTCCGGGACTAGCGTATCCTACGAGCAGTACTTC; CDR3: CASSQDSGTSVSYEQYF
D: .; J: TRBJ1-1; V: TRBV14; size: once; DNA: TGTGCCAGCAGCCATCACCGGGACGTGAACACTGAAGCTTTCTTT; CDR3: CASSHHRDVNTEAFF
D: TRBD2; J: TRBJ2-7; V: TRBV6-1; size: .; DNA: TGTGCCAGCACCCCGGGACTAGCCTACGAGCAGTACTTC; CDR3: CASTPGLAYEQYF
D: .; J: TRBJ1-1; V: TRBV28; size: few; DNA: TGTGCCAGCAGTTTACCGGGACAGAACACTGAAGCTTTCTTT; CDR3: CASSLPGQNTEAFF
D: .; J: TRBJ1-1; V: TRBV7-2; size: few; DNA: TGTGCCAGCAGCTTACGAGGAAACACTGAAGCTTTCTTT; CDR3: CASSLRGNTEAFF
D: .; J: TRBJ2-2; V: TRBV7-6; size: .; DNA: TGTGCCAGCAGCTTAAAAGACACCGGGGAGCTGTTTTTT; CDR3: CASSLKDTGELFF
D: .; J: TRBJ1-6; V: TRBV2; size: few; DNA: TGTGCCAGCAGTTTATCAGGGAACAATTCACCCCTCCACTTT; CDR3: CASSLSGNNSPLHF
D: TRBD1; J: TRBJ2-7; V: TRBV18; size: .; DNA: TGTGCCAGCTCACTCAACCGGGACAGGGCTTTCGAGCAGTACTTC; CDR3: CASSLNRDRAFEQYF
D: TRBD1; J: TRBJ2-5; V: TRBV24-1; size: .; DNA: TGTGCCACCAGTGACCCTGGGACAGACCAAGAGACCCAGTACTTC; CDR3: CATSDPGTDQETQYF
D: TRBD1; J: TRBJ2-7; V: TRBV12-3/TRBV12-4; size: .; DNA: TGTGCCAGCAGTGCTCACCGGGACAGGACCCTTCGTGACGAGCAGTACTTC; CDR3: CASSAHRDRTLRDEQYF
D: .; J: TRBJ2-5; V: TRBV12-3/TRBV12-4; size: .; DNA: TGTGCCAGCAGTTTAGAGCGCGGGACAGCCCAAGAGACCCAGTACTTC; CDR3: CASSLERGTAQETQYF
D: .; J: TRBJ2-2; V: TRBV20-1; size: .; DNA: TGCAGTGCTAGAGTTGGGGGCCGGGAGCTGTTTTTT; CDR3: CSARVGGRELFF
D: .; J: TRBJ1-2; V: TRBV6-5; size: few; DNA: TGTGCCAGCAGTTACCTAGGCGGGCCCTATGGCTACACCTTC; CDR3: CASSYLGGPYGYTF
D: TRBD1; J: TRBJ1-5; V: TRBV2; size: few; DNA: TGTGCCAGCAGAGGGACAGGGCAAGGTCAGCCCCAGCATTTT; CDR3: CASRGTGQGQPQHF
D: .; J: TRBJ2-2; V: TRBV6-1; size: .; DNA: TGTGCCAGCAGTCGGGGGCTGTTATCCACCGGGGAGCTGTTTTTT; CDR3: CASSRGLLSTGELFF
D: .; J: TRBJ2-2; V: TRBV7-3; size: few; DNA: TGTGCCAGCAGCCTTTACACCGGGGAGCTGTTTTTT; CDR3: CASSLYTGELFF
D: .; J: TRBJ1-6; V: TRBV2; size: .; DNA: TGTGCCAGCAGTGACAGGGTCCGGGGATTATCGAATTCACCCCTCCACTTT; CDR3: CASSDRVRGLSNSPLHF
D: TRBD1; J: TRBJ1-2; V: TRBV28; size: once; DNA: TGTGCCAGCAGACCCGGGACAGAATATGGCTACACCTTC; CDR3: CASRPGTEYGYTF
D: .; J: TRBJ2-5; V: TRBV6-4; size: .; DNA: TGTGCCAGCAGTAGGGAGGAACAAGAGACCCAGTACTTC; CDR3: CASSREEQETQYF